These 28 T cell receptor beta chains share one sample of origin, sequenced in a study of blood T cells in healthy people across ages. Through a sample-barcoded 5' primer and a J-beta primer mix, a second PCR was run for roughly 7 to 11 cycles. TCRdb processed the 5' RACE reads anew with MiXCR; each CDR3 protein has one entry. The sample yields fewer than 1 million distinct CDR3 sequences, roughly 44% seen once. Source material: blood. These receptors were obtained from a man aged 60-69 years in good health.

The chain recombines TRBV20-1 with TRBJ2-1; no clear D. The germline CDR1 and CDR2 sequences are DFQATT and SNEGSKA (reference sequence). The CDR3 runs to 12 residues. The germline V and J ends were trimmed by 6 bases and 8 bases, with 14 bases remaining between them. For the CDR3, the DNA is TGCAGTGCGGGATTCTACACCGATGAGCAGTTCTTC. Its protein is CSAGFYTDEQFF.

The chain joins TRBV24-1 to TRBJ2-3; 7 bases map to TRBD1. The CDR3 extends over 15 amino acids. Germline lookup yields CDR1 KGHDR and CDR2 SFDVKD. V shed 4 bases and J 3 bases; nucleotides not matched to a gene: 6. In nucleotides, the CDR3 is TGTGCCACCAGTGAGACAGGGTGGAGAACAGATACGCAGTATTTT. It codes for CATSETGWRTDTQYF.

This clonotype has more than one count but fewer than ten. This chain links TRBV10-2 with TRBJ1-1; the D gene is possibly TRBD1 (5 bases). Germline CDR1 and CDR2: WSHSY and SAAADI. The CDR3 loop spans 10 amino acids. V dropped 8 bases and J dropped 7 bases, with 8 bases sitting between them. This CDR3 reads CASGGGEAFF. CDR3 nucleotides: TGCGCCAGCGGGGGTGGTGAAGCTTTCTTT.

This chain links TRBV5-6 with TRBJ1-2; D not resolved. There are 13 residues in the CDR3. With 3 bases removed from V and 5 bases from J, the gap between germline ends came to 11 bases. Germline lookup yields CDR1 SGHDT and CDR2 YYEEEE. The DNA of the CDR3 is TGTGCCAGCAGCTCCCGGGCCGCGTATGGCTACACCTTC. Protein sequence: CASSSRAAYGYTF.

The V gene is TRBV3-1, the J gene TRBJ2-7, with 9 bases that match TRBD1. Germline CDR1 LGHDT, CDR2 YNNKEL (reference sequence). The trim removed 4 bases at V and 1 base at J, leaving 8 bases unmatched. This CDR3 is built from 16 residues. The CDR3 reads CASSPKGGTGSYEQYF. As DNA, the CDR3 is TGTGCCAGCAGCCCGAAAGGGGGGACAGGGTCCTACGAGCAGTACTTC.

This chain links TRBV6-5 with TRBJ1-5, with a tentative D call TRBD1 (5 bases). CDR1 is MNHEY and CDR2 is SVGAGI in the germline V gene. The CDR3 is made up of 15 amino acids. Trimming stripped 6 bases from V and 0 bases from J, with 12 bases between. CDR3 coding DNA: TGTGCCAGCAGACCCCCCGGGGGTAGCAATCAGCCCCAGCATTTT. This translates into CASRPPGGSNQPQHF.

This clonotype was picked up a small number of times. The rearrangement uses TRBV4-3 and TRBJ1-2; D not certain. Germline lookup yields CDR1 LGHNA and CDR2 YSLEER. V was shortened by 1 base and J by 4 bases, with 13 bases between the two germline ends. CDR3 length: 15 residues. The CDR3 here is CASSQVIGDTYGYTF. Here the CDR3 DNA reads TGCGCCAGCAGCCAAGTTATCGGTGATACCTATGGCTACACCTTC.

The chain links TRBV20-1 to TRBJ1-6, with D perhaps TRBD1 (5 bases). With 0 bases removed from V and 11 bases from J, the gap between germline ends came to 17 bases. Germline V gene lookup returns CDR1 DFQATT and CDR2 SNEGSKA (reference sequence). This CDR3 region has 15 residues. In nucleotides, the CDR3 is TGCAGTGCTAGAGATGCCCGGCAGGGCGATCCACCCCTCCACTTT. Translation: CSARDARQGDPPLHF.

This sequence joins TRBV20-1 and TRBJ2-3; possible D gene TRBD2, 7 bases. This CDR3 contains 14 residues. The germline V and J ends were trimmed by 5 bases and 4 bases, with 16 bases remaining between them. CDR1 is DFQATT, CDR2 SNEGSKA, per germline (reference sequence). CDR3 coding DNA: TGCAGTGCTCGAAAAGGGGGGGGCCCAGATACGCAGTATTTT. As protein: CSARKGGGPDTQYF.

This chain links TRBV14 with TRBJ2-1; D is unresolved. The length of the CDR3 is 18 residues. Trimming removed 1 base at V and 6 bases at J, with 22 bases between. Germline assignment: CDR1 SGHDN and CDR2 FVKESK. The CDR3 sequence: CASSQAGRVTAFPNEQFF. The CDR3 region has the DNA TGTGCCAGCAGCCAAGCGGGTAGGGTGACGGCATTCCCCAATGAGCAGTTCTTC.

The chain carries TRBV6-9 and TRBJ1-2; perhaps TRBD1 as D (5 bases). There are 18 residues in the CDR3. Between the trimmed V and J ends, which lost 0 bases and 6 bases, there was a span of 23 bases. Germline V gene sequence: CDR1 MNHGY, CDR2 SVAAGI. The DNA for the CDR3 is TGTGCCAGCAGTTATTCAAAGGCTTCCAGGGCCCCTCGAGATGGCTACACCTTC. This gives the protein CASSYSKASRAPRDGYTF.

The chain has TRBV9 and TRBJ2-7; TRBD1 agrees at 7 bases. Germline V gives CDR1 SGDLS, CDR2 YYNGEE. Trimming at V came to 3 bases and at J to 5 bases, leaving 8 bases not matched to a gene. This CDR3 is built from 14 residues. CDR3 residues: CASSAGGTLHEQYF. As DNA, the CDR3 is TGTGCCAGCAGCGCAGGGGGTACATTACACGAGCAGTACTTC.

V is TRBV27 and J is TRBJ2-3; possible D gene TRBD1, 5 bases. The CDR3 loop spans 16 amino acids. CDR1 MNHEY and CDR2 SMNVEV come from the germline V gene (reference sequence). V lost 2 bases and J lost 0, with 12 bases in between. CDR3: CASSLEGAGSTDTQYF. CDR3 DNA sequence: TGTGCCAGCAGTTTAGAAGGGGCAGGGAGCACAGATACGCAGTATTTT.

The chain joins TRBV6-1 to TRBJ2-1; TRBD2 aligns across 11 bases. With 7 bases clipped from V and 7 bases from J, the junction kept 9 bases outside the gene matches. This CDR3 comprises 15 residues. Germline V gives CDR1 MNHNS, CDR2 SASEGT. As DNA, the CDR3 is TGTGCCAGCATTACTAGCGGGGGCCTTTGGAATGAGCAGTTCTTC. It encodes CASITSGGLWNEQFF.

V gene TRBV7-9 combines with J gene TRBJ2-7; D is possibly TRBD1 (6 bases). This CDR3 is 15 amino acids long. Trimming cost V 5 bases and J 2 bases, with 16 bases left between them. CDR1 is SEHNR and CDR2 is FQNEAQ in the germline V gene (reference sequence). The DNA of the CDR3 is TGTGCCAGCAGCCCCCGGGACACTAGGACCTACGAGCAGTACTTC. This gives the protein CASSPRDTRTYEQYF.

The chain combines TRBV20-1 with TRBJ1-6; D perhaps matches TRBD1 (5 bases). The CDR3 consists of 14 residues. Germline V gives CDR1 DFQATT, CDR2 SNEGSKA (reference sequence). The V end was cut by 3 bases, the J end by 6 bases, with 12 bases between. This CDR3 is CSASVAGFNSPLHF. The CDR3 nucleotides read TGCAGTGCTAGTGTGGCAGGGTTTAATTCACCCCTCCACTTT.

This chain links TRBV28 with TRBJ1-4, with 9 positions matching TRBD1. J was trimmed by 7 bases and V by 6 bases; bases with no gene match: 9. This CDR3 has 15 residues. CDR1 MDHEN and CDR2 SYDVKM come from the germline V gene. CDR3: CASRATGTGSEKLFF. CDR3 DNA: TGTGCCAGCAGAGCAACCGGGACAGGGAGTGAAAAACTGTTTTTT.

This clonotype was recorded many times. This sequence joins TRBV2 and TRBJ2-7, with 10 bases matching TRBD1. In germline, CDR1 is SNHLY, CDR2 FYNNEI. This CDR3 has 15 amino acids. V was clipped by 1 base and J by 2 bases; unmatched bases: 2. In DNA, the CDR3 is TGTGCCAGCAGTGAAGGACAGGGGGCCACCTACGAGCAGTACTTC. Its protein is CASSEGQGATYEQYF.

The CDR3 nucleotides read TGCGCCAGCAGTGATGCCAGGGGTCCCGGCTACACCTTC. The encoded protein is CASSDARGPGYTF. The chain employs TRBV10-2 and TRBJ1-2, with TRBD1 as a possible D gene (6 bases). V dropped 3 bases and J dropped 8 bases, with 13 bases sitting between them. From germline, CDR1 is WSHSY and CDR2 SAAADI. The CDR3 contains 13 residues.

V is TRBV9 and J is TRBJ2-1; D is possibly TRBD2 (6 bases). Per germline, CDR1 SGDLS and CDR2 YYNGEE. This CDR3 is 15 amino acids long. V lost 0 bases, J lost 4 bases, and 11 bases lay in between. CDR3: CASSVEAGPYNEQFF. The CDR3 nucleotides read TGTGCCAGCAGCGTAGAGGCGGGGCCGTACAATGAGCAGTTCTTC.

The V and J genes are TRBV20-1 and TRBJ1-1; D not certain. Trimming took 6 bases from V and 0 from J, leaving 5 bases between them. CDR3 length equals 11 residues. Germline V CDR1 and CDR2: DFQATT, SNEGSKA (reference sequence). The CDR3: CSASLNTEAFF. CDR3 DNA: TGCAGTGCCAGTTTGAACACTGAAGCTTTCTTT.

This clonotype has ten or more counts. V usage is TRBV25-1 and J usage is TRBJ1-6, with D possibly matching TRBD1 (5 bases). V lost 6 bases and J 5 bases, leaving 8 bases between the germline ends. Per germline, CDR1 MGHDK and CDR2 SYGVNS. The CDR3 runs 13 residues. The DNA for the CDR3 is TGTGCCAGCAGAGGGACGGATAATTCACCCCTCCACTTT. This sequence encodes CASRGTDNSPLHF.

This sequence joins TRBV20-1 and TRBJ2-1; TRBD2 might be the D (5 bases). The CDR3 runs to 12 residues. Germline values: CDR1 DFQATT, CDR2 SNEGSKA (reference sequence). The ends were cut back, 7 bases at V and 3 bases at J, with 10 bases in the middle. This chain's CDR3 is CSVRGVYNEQFF. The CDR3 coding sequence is TGCAGTGTACGGGGAGTCTACAATGAGCAGTTCTTC.

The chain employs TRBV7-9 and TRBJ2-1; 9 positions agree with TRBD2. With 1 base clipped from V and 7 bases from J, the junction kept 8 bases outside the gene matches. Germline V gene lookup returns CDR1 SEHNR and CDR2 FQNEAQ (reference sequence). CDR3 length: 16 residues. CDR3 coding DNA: TGTGCCAGCAGCTTAGGGCGGGGGGGCCGTACAAATGAGCAGTTCTTC. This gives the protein CASSLGRGGRTNEQFF.

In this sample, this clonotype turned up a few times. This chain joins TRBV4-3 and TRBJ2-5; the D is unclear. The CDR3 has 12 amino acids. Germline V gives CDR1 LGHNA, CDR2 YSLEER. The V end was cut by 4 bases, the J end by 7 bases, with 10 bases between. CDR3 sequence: CASSPSTVTQYF. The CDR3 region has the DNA TGCGCCAGCAGCCCCTCGACTGTGACCCAGTACTTC.

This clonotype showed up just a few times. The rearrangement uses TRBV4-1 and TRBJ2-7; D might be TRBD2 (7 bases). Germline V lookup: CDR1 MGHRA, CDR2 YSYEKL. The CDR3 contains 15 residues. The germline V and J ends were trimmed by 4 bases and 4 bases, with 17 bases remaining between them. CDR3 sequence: CASSPSSGGGYEQYF. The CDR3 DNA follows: TGCGCCAGCAGCCCTTCATCGGGGGGCGGGTACGAGCAGTACTTC.

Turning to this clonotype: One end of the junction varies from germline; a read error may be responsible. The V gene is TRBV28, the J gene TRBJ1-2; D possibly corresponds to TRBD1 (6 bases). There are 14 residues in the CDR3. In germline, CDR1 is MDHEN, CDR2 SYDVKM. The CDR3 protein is CASILGGPNYGYTF. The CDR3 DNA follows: TGTGCCAGCATTTTAGGGGGACCTAACTATGGCTACACCTTC.

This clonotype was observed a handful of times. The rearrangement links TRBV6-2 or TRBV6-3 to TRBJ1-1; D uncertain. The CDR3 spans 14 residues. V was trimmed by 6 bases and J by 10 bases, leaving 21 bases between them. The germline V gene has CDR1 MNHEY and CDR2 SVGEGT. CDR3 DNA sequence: TGTGCCAGCAGCCCGACGACACCCTCGGGCCGAGCTTTCTTT. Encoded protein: CASSPTTPSGRAFF.